The 24 T cell receptor beta chains given below trace back to one sample, sequenced in a study of neurological immune-mediated disorders. MiXCR, run by TCRdb on the 5' RACE reads, gives a single entry per CDR3 protein. The table records 65,000 to 95,000 distinct CDR3 sequences, 5% to 5.5% of them present only once. The specimen was PBMCs. These receptors were collected from a woman in her twenties or thirties with multiple sclerosis.

This clonotype was counted many times. The V gene is TRBV20-1, the J gene TRBJ1-4, with 8 bases fitting TRBD1. This CDR3 contains 17 residues. The germline gives CDR1 DFQATT, CDR2 SNEGSKA (reference sequence). V lost 0 bases to trimming and J lost 0 bases; unmatched junction nucleotides: 6. Written as DNA, the CDR3 is TGCAGTGCTAGAGATTTTGGACAGGGTGCAACTAATGAAAAACTGTTTTTT. This sequence encodes CSARDFGQGATNEKLFF.

This clonotype was observed at least ten times. The CDR3 is CASSLALIPGQDSPEELFF. Written as DNA, the CDR3 is TGCGCCAGCAGCTTGGCCCTAATACCGGGACAGGATTCACCGGAGGAGCTGTTTTTT. This sequence joins TRBV5-1 and TRBJ2-2; 8 bases are shared with TRBD1. Trimming at V came to 0 bases and at J to 10 bases, leaving 20 bases not matched to a gene. The germline V gene encodes CDR1 SGHRS and CDR2 YFSETQ. The CDR3 extends over 19 amino acids.

This clonotype was seen at least ten times. This chain joins TRBV20-1 and TRBJ2-3; 9 nucleotides line up with TRBD2. This CDR3 region has 15 residues. V gave up 1 base and J gave up 2 bases; unmatched junction bases: 4. The germline gives CDR1 DFQATT, CDR2 SNEGSKA (reference sequence). The CDR3 nucleotides are TGCAGTGCTAGAGTAGCTAGCGGGGCCACAGATACGCAGTATTTT. Residues: CSARVASGATDTQYF.

This clonotype has ten or more counts. The chain employs TRBV5-1 and TRBJ2-3; D is undetermined. Trimming removed 4 bases at V and 0 bases at J, with 12 bases between. The CDR3 runs 15 residues. The V gene's germline CDR1 is SGHRS and CDR2 YFSETQ. The chain's CDR3 is CASSIDGTSTDTQYF. The DNA for the CDR3 is TGCGCCAGCAGCATTGACGGAACTAGCACAGATACGCAGTATTTT.

This clonotype has a count of ten or more. This rearrangement joins TRBV5-6 to TRBJ2-3; 7 nucleotides agree with TRBD1. This CDR3 spans 18 amino acids. CDR1 is SGHDT, CDR2 YYEEEE, per germline. V trimming: 4 bases; J trimming: 2 bases; junction bases outside the gene matches: 16. CDR3 nucleotide sequence: TGTGCCAGCAGCCCGGACGGGACCAGGGGGAGCTTCACAGATACGCAGTATTTT. Translating gives CASSPDGTRGSFTDTQYF.

Ten or more counts support this clonotype. The V and J genes are TRBV5-1 and TRBJ1-6, with 11 nucleotides matching TRBD1. Germline-derived CDR1 and CDR2 are SGHRS and YFSETQ. This CDR3 is 15 amino acids long. With V trimmed by 1 base and J by 8 bases, 2 bases remained unmatched. CDR3 region: CASSLRTGGDSPLHF. CDR3 in DNA: TGCGCCAGCAGCTTGCGGACAGGGGGCGATTCACCCCTCCACTTT.

This clonotype showed up many times. The rearrangement links TRBV20-1 to TRBJ2-1, with D hard to call. Germline V gene sequence: CDR1 DFQATT, CDR2 SNEGSKA (reference sequence). This CDR3 is built from 13 residues. V lost 5 bases and J lost 2, with 10 bases in between. The CDR3 DNA reads as TGCAGTGCTCCTACTATTCCCTACAATGAGCAGTTCTTC. This translates into CSAPTIPYNEQFF.

This clonotype was counted at least ten times. The rearrangement uses TRBV20-1 and TRBJ1-1; 7 bases map to TRBD1. V lost 1 base and J lost 1; bases outside the gene matches: 3. CDR3 length: 14 amino acids. From germline, CDR1 is DFQATT and CDR2 SNEGSKA (reference sequence). CDR3 sequence (DNA): TGCAGTGCTAGAGCCGGGACAGCGAACACTGAAGCTTTCTTT. Its translation is CSARAGTANTEAFF.

This sequence joins TRBV20-1 and TRBJ2-3; 8 nucleotides match TRBD2. V shed 3 bases, J shed 2 bases, and the junction held 4 bases outside the gene matches. The germline gives CDR1 DFQATT, CDR2 SNEGSKA (reference sequence). The CDR3 has 14 amino acids. DNA of the CDR3: TGCAGTGCTAGCTCGGGACTAGTCACAGATACGCAGTATTTT. Amino acid sequence: CSASSGLVTDTQYF.

This clonotype was seen many times. The V call is TRBV28, the J call TRBJ2-7; 8 bases are shared with TRBD1. J was trimmed by 9 bases and V by 2 bases; bases with no gene match: 9. Per the germline V gene, CDR1 is MDHEN and CDR2 is SYDVKM. This CDR3 contains 14 residues. The DNA of the CDR3 is TGTGCCAGCAGTTTAAGAGCACAGGGGGGAAGGCAGTACTTC. Translating it yields CASSLRAQGGRQYF.

This clonotype was seen ten or more times. This chain links TRBV5-1 with TRBJ1-1; D not certain. Trimming pared 4 bases from V and 0 bases from J, leaving 13 bases between. This CDR3 comprises 15 residues. The V gene's germline CDR1 is SGHRS and CDR2 YFSETQ. The CDR3 bases are TGCGCCAGCAGCCCCCTTTTGAGGGTGAACACTGAAGCTTTCTTT. Protein sequence: CASSPLLRVNTEAFF.

Ten or more counts support this clonotype. J is TRBJ2-1 and V is TRBV24-1; 7 bases align to TRBD1. The trim removed 6 bases at V and 6 bases at J, leaving 1 base unmatched. Germline V gene sequence: CDR1 KGHDR, CDR2 SFDVKD. The CDR3 spans 12 residues. Here the CDR3 DNA reads TGTGCCACCAGTAACAGGGGCAATGAGCAGTTCTTC. This codes for CATSNRGNEQFF.

In its sample, this clonotype was seen many times. This rearrangement joins TRBV12-3 or TRBV12-4 to TRBJ1-6; D gene uncertain. V was trimmed by 2 bases and J by 7 bases, leaving 9 bases between them. CDR3 length: 14 residues. CDR3 nucleotide sequence: TGTGCCAGCAGTTTACTTAGGGCGAATTCACCCCTCCACTTT. This sequence encodes CASSLLRANSPLHF.

This clonotype was counted many times. The chain recombines TRBV6-6 with TRBJ1-1; perhaps TRBD1 as D (5 bases). This CDR3 region has 15 residues. Germline values: CDR1 MNHNY, CDR2 SVGAGI (reference sequence). The V end was cut by 2 bases, the J end by 4 bases, with 14 bases between. CDR3 sequence: CASSYGAEAVTEAFF. For the CDR3, the DNA is TGTGCCAGCAGTTACGGGGCAGAAGCGGTCACTGAAGCTTTCTTT.

This clonotype was seen many times. V and J are TRBV20-1 and TRBJ1-3; 7 nucleotides align to TRBD1. The CDR3 is 15 amino acids. The J segment lost 0 bases and the V segment lost 3 bases, leaving 5 bases of the junction unmatched. Germline V gene sequence: CDR1 DFQATT, CDR2 SNEGSKA (reference sequence). The CDR3 region is CSARPRGISGNTIYF. CDR3 nucleotide sequence: TGCAGTGCTAGGCCCAGGGGGATCTCTGGAAACACCATATATTTT.

At least ten counts were recorded for this clonotype. This sequence joins TRBV5-1 and TRBJ1-1; D not certain. The CDR3 covers 14 residues. V lost 3 bases and J 4 bases, leaving 13 bases between the germline ends. Per the germline V gene, CDR1 is SGHRS and CDR2 is YFSETQ. The CDR3 sequence is CASSSIPSSTEAFF. The CDR3 DNA follows: TGCGCCAGCAGCTCCATTCCGTCCTCCACTGAAGCTTTCTTT.

In regard to this clonotype: This CDR3 is missing its conserved last phenylalanine or tryptophan, likely due to a read error. The CDR3, as DNA: TGCGCCAGCAGCTTCGATGGGACTAGCGGATACCCCGAGCAGTTCAAC. Translated: CASSFDGTSGYPEQFN. The chain recombines TRBV5-1 with TRBJ2-1; 11 bases align to TRBD2. V was pared by 2 bases and J by 10 bases, with 11 bases of the junction left unmatched. From germline, CDR1 is SGHRS and CDR2 YFSETQ. The CDR3 loop spans 16 amino acids.

This clonotype came up many times. This chain connects TRBV5-1 to TRBJ1-1; D remains ambiguous. The CDR3 has 13 amino acids. V gave up 3 bases and J gave up 6 bases, with 12 bases separating them. The germline V gene encodes CDR1 SGHRS and CDR2 YFSETQ. The CDR3 nucleotides read TGCGCCAGCAGCTGGGCTATAGGCGCTGAAGCTTTCTTT. Its protein product is CASSWAIGAEAFF.

Many counts were recorded for this clonotype. The CDR3 nucleotides read TGCGCCAGCAGCCAAGGTACAAATCTGGCGGGCTATGGCTACACCTTC. Residues: CASSQGTNLAGYGYTF. This sequence joins TRBV4-1 and TRBJ1-2; D gene unclear. The CDR3 extends over 16 amino acids. Trimming removed 1 base at V and 4 bases at J, with 16 bases between. Germline-derived CDR1 and CDR2 are MGHRA and YSYEKL.

This chain joins TRBV4-2 and TRBJ1-5; TRBD1 might be the D (5 bases). The CDR3 length is 14 residues. V gave up 5 bases and J gave up 8 bases, with 16 bases separating them. Germline V gives CDR1 LGHNA, CDR2 YNFKEQ. The CDR3 reads CASSSRPGGEPQHF. The CDR3 DNA reads TGTGCCAGCAGCTCCCGCCCCGGAGGGGAGCCCCAGCATTTT.

This clonotype was observed many times. The genes are TRBV5-1 and TRBJ2-7, with D possibly being TRBD1 (6 bases). In germline, CDR1 is SGHRS, CDR2 YFSETQ. The V end was cut by 4 bases, the J end by 6 bases, with 20 bases between. The CDR3 covers 15 residues. The CDR3 is CASSALQGPRAEQYF. In DNA, the CDR3 is TGCGCCAGCAGCGCCCTACAGGGCCCGCGGGCCGAGCAGTACTTC.

This clonotype was counted many times. The chain joins TRBV6-6 to TRBJ2-5, with D perhaps matching TRBD2 (6 bases). Germline V gives CDR1 MNHNY, CDR2 SVGAGI (reference sequence). The CDR3 runs to 15 residues. Trimming cost V 2 bases and J 5 bases, with 15 bases left between them. CDR3 sequence reads: CASSYADRGLETQYF. The CDR3 DNA sequence: TGTGCCAGCAGTTACGCCGACCGGGGGTTGGAGACCCAGTACTTC.

Many counts were recorded for this clonotype. The chain carries TRBV6-5 and TRBJ2-7; 9 bases match TRBD1. Per germline, CDR1 MNHEY and CDR2 SVGAGI. CDR3 length: 12 amino acids. V dropped 5 bases and J dropped 9; count of bases not matched to a gene: 5. The CDR3 sequence: CASSPGQGRQYF. The CDR3 nucleotides read TGTGCCAGCAGTCCGGGACAGGGAAGGCAGTACTTC.

This clonotype came up many times. The rearrangement links TRBV6-2 or TRBV6-3 to TRBJ2-1; D is uncertain. CDR3 length equals 12 residues. Trimming removed 0 bases at V and 9 bases at J, with 6 bases between. The germline V gene has CDR1 MNHEY and CDR2 SVGEGT. The CDR3 DNA reads TGTGCCAGCAGTTACTCCGGCGGTGAGCAGTTCTTC. Translation: CASSYSGGEQFF.